Below are 24 T cell receptor beta chains sequenced from a single sample in a study of cytomegalovirus exposure and HLA in healthy donors. The protocol was immunoSEQ multiplex PCR, while the TCRdb copy is restricted to in-frame clones and leaves out a portion. The profile shows some 110,000 clones, roughly 88% of them singletons. The sample was PBMCs. The source of these receptors is a man younger than 30 in good health and CMV-seronegative.

V and J are TRBV27 and TRBJ1-2; 8 positions match TRBD1. V was pared by 5 bases and J by 7 bases, with 6 bases of the junction left unmatched. The length of the CDR3 is 13 residues. The germline gives CDR1 MNHEY, CDR2 SMNVEV (reference sequence). The CDR3 protein is CASSTTGVLGYTF. CDR3 in DNA: TGTGCCAGCAGTACGACAGGGGTTCTTGGCTACACCTTC.

The V call is TRBV4-1, the J call TRBJ2-7; 9 bases align to TRBD1. J was trimmed by 3 bases and V by 4 bases; bases with no gene match: 7. Germline lookup yields CDR1 MGHRA and CDR2 YSYEKL. This CDR3 is 15 amino acids long. The CDR3 is CASSRTTGGSYEQYF. Written as DNA, the CDR3 is TGCGCCAGCAGCCGGACCACAGGGGGCAGCTACGAGCAGTACTTC.

The chain uses TRBV27 and TRBJ1-2; 7 nucleotides line up with TRBD1. The CDR3 covers 12 residues. The junction had 4 bases not matched to a gene; V was cut back by 4 bases and J by 8 bases. In germline, CDR1 is MNHEY, CDR2 SMNVEV (reference sequence). As DNA, the CDR3 is TGTGCCAGCAGTTCCCAGGGGGGAGGCTACACCTTC. Protein sequence: CASSSQGGGYTF.

The chain couples TRBV30 to TRBJ2-7; 9 bases are a match to TRBD1. CDR3 size: 15 residues. CDR1 and CDR2 from the germline V gene are GTSNPN and SVGIG (reference sequence). V was pared by 1 base and J by 4 bases, with 8 bases of the junction left unmatched. The CDR3 DNA reads as TGTGCCTGGAGTGGGGGACAGGGTGGAGTGTACGAGCAGTACTTC. Protein product: CAWSGGQGGVYEQYF.

This chain joins TRBV6-1 and TRBJ1-1, with TRBD1 matching 8 bases. The germline gives CDR1 MNHNS, CDR2 SASEGT. The CDR3 totals 14 residues. V was pared by 7 bases and J by 0 bases, with 4 bases of the junction left unmatched. CDR3 protein: CASIQGVMNTEAFF. As DNA, the CDR3 is TGTGCCAGCATACAGGGGGTCATGAACACTGAAGCTTTCTTT.

This chain connects TRBV27 to TRBJ2-7; D perhaps matches TRBD1 (6 bases). CDR3 length: 13 residues. V was trimmed by 5 bases and J by 3 bases, leaving 11 bases between them. The germline CDR1 and CDR2 sequences are MNHEY and SMNVEV (reference sequence). In nucleotides, the CDR3 is TGTGCCAGCAGTCTCGGGACAAACTACGAGCAGTACTTC. Its translation: CASSLGTNYEQYF.

CDR3 nucleotide sequence: TGTGCCAGCAGTCCCCGAGGCCGGGCCTACGAGCAGTACTTC. It yields the protein CASSPRGRAYEQYF. The J gene is TRBJ2-7, the V gene TRBV6-5; unclear D gene. CDR3 length equals 14 residues. V was shortened by 5 bases and J by 2 bases, with 13 bases between the two germline ends. Germline values: CDR1 MNHEY, CDR2 SVGAGI.

The rearrangement links TRBV27 to TRBJ2-1, with D perhaps TRBD2 (7 bases). Trimming stripped 1 base from V and 5 bases from J, with 12 bases between. Germline assignment: CDR1 MNHEY and CDR2 SMNVEV (reference sequence). The CDR3 has 15 amino acids. The CDR3 loop is CASSLLLGGDNEQFF. CDR3 DNA sequence: TGTGCCAGCAGTTTATTGTTAGGGGGGGACAATGAGCAGTTCTTC.

The chain joins TRBV5-6 to TRBJ1-2; D is ambiguous. Germline CDR1 SGHDT, CDR2 YYEEEE. V shed 1 base and J shed 4 bases, with 8 bases lying between them. The length of the CDR3 is 13 residues. CDR3 protein: CASSLTNPYGYTF. CDR3 DNA: TGTGCCAGCAGCTTGACAAACCCCTATGGCTACACCTTC.

The J gene is TRBJ1-1, the V gene TRBV19; the D gene is possibly TRBD1 (6 bases). Germline V gene data show CDR1 as LNHDA and CDR2 as SQIVND (reference sequence). The CDR3 contains 15 residues. Trimming took 1 base from V and 0 from J, leaving 9 bases between them. The CDR3 protein is CASSIGRGVNTEAFF. CDR3 nucleotide sequence: TGTGCCAGTAGTATAGGCAGGGGAGTGAACACTGAAGCTTTCTTT.

This clone has only a few counts. This chain joins TRBV5-6 and TRBJ2-5; D remains unclear. The CDR3 runs to 15 residues. Germline-derived CDR1 and CDR2 are SGHDT and YYEEEE. V dropped 1 base and J dropped 1 base, with 11 bases sitting between them. As DNA, the CDR3 is TGTGCCAGCAGCTTGAACCTGAACATCCAAGAGACCCAGTACTTC. As protein: CASSLNLNIQETQYF.

The V and J genes are TRBV6-5 and TRBJ1-1; D is possibly TRBD1 (5 bases). V gave up 8 bases and J gave up 4 bases, with 14 bases separating them. The CDR3 totals 13 residues. Per germline, CDR1 MNHEY and CDR2 SVGAGI. DNA for the CDR3: TGTGCCAGCCATCTCCTAGACAGCACTGAAGCTTTCTTT. It codes for CASHLLDSTEAFF.

This clone was picked up one time. The CDR3 region has the DNA TGTGCCAGCAGTCCCCTGGCGGGGCTAGACACAGATACGCAGTATTTT. Encoded protein: CASSPLAGLDTDTQYF. V usage is TRBV7-2 and J usage is TRBJ2-3; the D gene is possibly TRBD2 (6 bases). This CDR3 comprises 16 residues. V lost 6 bases and J 2 bases, leaving 18 bases between the germline ends. Germline V lookup: CDR1 SGHTA, CDR2 FQGNSA.

This clone has a handful of counts. The chain employs TRBV5-1 and TRBJ2-5; 8 positions match TRBD1. With 3 bases clipped from V and 3 bases from J, the junction kept 4 bases outside the gene matches. Germline CDR1 reads SGHRS; CDR2 reads YFSETQ. The CDR3 is 14 amino acids. CDR3 in DNA: TGCGCCAGCAGCTCAGGACAGGGAGAAGAGACCCAGTACTTC. Encoded protein: CASSSGQGEETQYF.

The rearrangement uses TRBV28 and TRBJ2-2; D is perhaps TRBD1 (6 bases). Trimming pared 4 bases from V and 4 bases from J, leaving 16 bases between. This CDR3 is 16 amino acids long. Germline V lookup: CDR1 MDHEN, CDR2 SYDVKM. CDR3 sequence (DNA): TGTGCCAGCAGTTCCCTCACCGGGACACCCACCGGGGAGCTGTTTTTT. Translated, it gives CASSSLTGTPTGELFF. The complete variable domain, with remaining parts taken from reference TRBV28 and TRBJ2-2, reads DVKVTQSSRYLVKRTGEKVFLECVQDMDHENMFWYRQDPGLGLRLIYFSYDVKMKEKGDIPEGYSVSREKKERFSLILESASTNQTSMYLCASSSLTGTPTGELFFGEGSRLTVL.

Here the CDR3 reads CASSVGGQSKSRAFF. CDR3 nucleotides: TGTGCCAGCAGCGTAGGGGGCCAGTCTAAATCGAGGGCTTTCTTT. V and J are TRBV9 and TRBJ1-1; a weak D match, TRBD1 (5 bases). V was trimmed by 0 bases and J by 11 bases, leaving 20 bases between them. Germline V CDR1 and CDR2: SGDLS, YYNGEE. The CDR3 sequence is 15 residues long.

This clone was seen only once. The genes are TRBV6-5 and TRBJ2-7; D possibly corresponds to TRBD2 (5 bases). Germline V gene lookup returns CDR1 MNHEY and CDR2 SVGAGI. The V gene lost 2 bases and the J gene lost 3 bases, with 11 bases spanning the gap. The CDR3 is 14 residues long. CDR3: CASSYASGIYEQYF. The CDR3 DNA reads as TGTGCCAGCAGTTACGCCAGCGGCATCTACGAGCAGTACTTC.

The chain employs TRBV5-1 and TRBJ1-4, with 10 positions matching TRBD1. The germline gives CDR1 SGHRS, CDR2 YFSETQ. V trimming: 7 bases; J trimming: 5 bases; junction bases outside the gene matches: 8. CDR3 length equals 15 residues. The CDR3 loop reads CASCTMGQGNEKLFF. Here the CDR3 DNA reads TGCGCCAGCTGTACTATGGGACAGGGGAATGAAAAACTGTTTTTT.

The V call is TRBV5-6, the J call TRBJ2-7; TRBD1 is a possible D gene (5 bases). V dropped 5 bases and J dropped 2 bases, with 8 bases sitting between them. This CDR3 contains 12 residues. CDR1 and CDR2 (germline): SGHDT, YYEEEE. In DNA, the CDR3 is TGTGCCAGCAGGGGGCCGACCTACGAGCAGTACTTC. Its protein product is CASRGPTYEQYF.

The V and J genes are TRBV12-2 and TRBJ2-3; the table's D gene call, TRBD2, was not cross checked with the DNA. TRBV12-2 has pseudogene status. CDR3 length equals 20 residues. Here the CDR3 reads CASRLSPGGAGGFSTDTQYF. Here the CDR3 DNA reads TGTGCAAGTCGCTTAAGTCCGGGCGGAGCGGGAGGGTTTAGCACAGATACGCAGTATTTT.

This chain uses TRBV6-1 with TRBJ2-1, with 11 bases that match TRBD2. The CDR3 loop spans 16 amino acids. The germline V gene has CDR1 MNHNS and CDR2 SASEGT. The V segment lost 4 bases and the J segment 5 bases; nucleotides outside the gene matches: 7. The CDR3 sequence is CASSARLAGTNNEQFF. In nucleotides, the CDR3 is TGTGCCAGCAGTGCCAGACTAGCGGGGACAAACAATGAGCAGTTCTTC.

The chain uses TRBV11-2 and TRBJ1-3, with D unresolved. CDR3 length equals 14 residues. V lost 6 bases, J lost 1 base, and 10 bases lay in between. The germline V gene encodes CDR1 SGHAT and CDR2 FQNNGV. The CDR3 sequence: CASSPGASGNTIYF. Here the CDR3 DNA reads TGTGCCAGCAGTCCCGGTGCATCTGGAAACACCATATATTTT.

Remarks on this clone: The identical CDR3 is also encoded by other nucleotide sequences in the sample. The chain couples TRBV4-1 to TRBJ2-7, with 11 positions matching TRBD1. Per germline, CDR1 MGHRA and CDR2 YSYEKL. Unmatched junction bases numbered 4, after V lost 1 base and J lost 2 bases. This CDR3 comprises 16 residues. CDR3 amino acids: CASSQVPGQGAYEQYF. CDR3 bases: TGCGCCAGCAGCCAAGTCCCGGGACAGGGGGCCTACGAGCAGTACTTC.

The rearrangement uses TRBV19 and TRBJ1-5; no definite D call. Trimming stripped 0 bases from V and 6 bases from J, with 12 bases between. The CDR3 contains 15 residues. Germline V gives CDR1 LNHDA, CDR2 SQIVND (reference sequence). The CDR3 coding sequence is TGTGCCAGTAGTATAGATGGTGGGGAGGTTCAGCCCCAGCATTTT. This translates into CASSIDGGEVQPQHF.